The 8 T cell receptor beta chains reported below all come from one sample, sequenced in a study of CD8+CD57+ T cells in acquired aplastic anemia (dated by TCRdb to 2016 to 2018). Expansion of CD8+CD57+ cells had been shown by flow cytometry in the patients chosen for sequencing. Sequencing relied on an Illumina HiSeq 2000. Genomic DNA was used as template for profiling of TCR beta VDJ combinations and CDR3 sequences. The public reads were reanalyzed by TCRdb: fastp trimming at Q25, MiXCR alignment, in-frame beta chains only. Rows are combined by CDR3 protein, so each entry shows the most common genes and DNA. In this sample the table shows hundreds of thousands of distinct CDR3 sequences, roughly 59% of which occur a single time. The ten largest clones add up to 1.3% of the sample. What was sequenced was sorted CD4+, CD8+, or CD8+CD57+ T cells (not recorded which) from PBMCs. The receptors originated from a human donor with aplastic anemia.

This clonotype was counted ten times or more. The chain carries TRBV6-1 and TRBJ1-2, with 7 bases that match TRBD1. The germline V gene has CDR1 MNHNS and CDR2 SASEGT. The CDR3 extends over 18 amino acids. After removal of 1 base from V and 7 bases from J, the junction contained 18 bases not matched to a gene. The CDR3 is CASSEETPGQASGVGYTF. The CDR3, as DNA: TGTGCCAGCAGTGAAGAGACGCCAGGACAGGCCTCCGGTGTTGGCTACACCTTC.

This clonotype appeared a few times. The chain couples TRBV20-1 to TRBJ1-5; 12 nucleotides line up with TRBD1. V was pared by 5 bases and J by 7 bases, with 9 bases of the junction left unmatched. The germline CDR1 and CDR2 sequences are DFQATT and SNEGSKA (reference sequence). The CDR3 is 15 residues long. The CDR3 sequence: CSADAGTGGEQPQHF. CDR3 in DNA: TGCAGTGCTGACGCTGGGACAGGGGGCGAACAGCCCCAGCATTTT.

This clonotype was picked up many times. CDR3 loop: CASSDPRTGANYGYTF. The CDR3 DNA follows: TGTGCCAGCAGTGATCCAAGGACAGGGGCTAACTATGGCTACACCTTC. This rearrangement joins TRBV25-1 to TRBJ1-2; 9 bases agree with TRBD1. The CDR3 spans 16 residues. J gave up 0 bases and V 3 bases, and 5 bases lay outside the gene matches. Germline V lookup: CDR1 MGHDK, CDR2 SYGVNS.

The DNA of the CDR3 is TGTGCTAGTGGTTTTTTTCAGGGGGACTATGGCTACACCTTC. Translated, it gives CASGFFQGDYGYTF. This chain uses TRBV12-5 with TRBJ1-2; 7 bases are a match to TRBD1. Trimming cost V 3 bases and J 3 bases; bases outside gene matches: 4. The CDR3 runs to 14 residues. Germline CDR1 reads LGHNT; CDR2 reads FRNRAP.

This clonotype was seen a handful of times. The chain combines TRBV7-2 with TRBJ1-1, with a weak D call TRBD1 (6 bases). V lost 6 bases to trimming and J lost 3 bases, with 17 bases between them. The CDR3 runs 15 residues. Per the germline V gene, CDR1 is SGHTA and CDR2 is FQGNSA. The DNA for the CDR3 is TGTGCCAGCAGTCAACAGGGCGTAAGGCACACTGAAGCTTTCTTT. This encodes CASSQQGVRHTEAFF.

Points on this clonotype: Sequence at one end of the junction differs from germline and may be a read error. This CDR3 is CASSLGGTSNQPQHF. The CDR3 coding sequence is TGTGCCAGCAGTTTAGGCGGTACTAGCAATCAGCCCCAGCATTTT. This chain uses TRBV7-2 with TRBJ1-5; D uncertain. This CDR3 is built from 15 residues. Germline V gene sequence: CDR1 SGHTA, CDR2 FQGNSA.

In this sample, this clonotype turned up once. The genes are TRBV20-1 and TRBJ1-4; TRBD1 agrees at 8 bases. Germline V gives CDR1 DFQATT, CDR2 SNEGSKA (reference sequence). This CDR3 has 15 amino acids. Trimming cost V 0 bases and J 6 bases; bases outside gene matches: 6. CDR3 region: CSARDPQGAYEKLFF. CDR3 DNA sequence: TGCAGTGCTAGAGATCCCCAGGGGGCCTATGAAAAACTGTTTTTT.

The CDR3 bases are TGTGCCAGTAGTACCTCGACTAGCGGTGTGGGTGATACGCAGTATTTT. It yields the protein CASSTSTSGVGDTQYF. The J gene is TRBJ2-3, the V gene TRBV19; 9 bases are a match to TRBD2. The trim removed 4 bases at V and 6 bases at J, leaving 11 bases unmatched. The germline CDR1 and CDR2 sequences are LNHDA and SQIVND (reference sequence). CDR3 length equals 16 residues.